The sequence of this T cell receptor beta chain was determined in a study of blood T cell repertoires in COVID-19. For the study at large: Acute and convalescent COVID-19 samples came from the United States, Italy and Spain. The analysed material was cDNA or gDNA that came from T cells, B-cell-depleted T cells, or PBMCs.

The CDR3 contains 13 residues. With 2 bases clipped from V and 4 bases from J, the junction kept 1 base outside the gene matches. Germline V lookup: CDR1 MDHEN, CDR2 SYDVKM. In the source study's methods: Cell counts per sample came from amplifying reference gene primers. Clones were sequenced by immunoSEQ multiplex PCR, and TCRdb holds only the in-frame ones, with some missing. V, J and clone size derive from that table, while D and trimming were established from the DNA sequence. This table holds 40,000 to 45,000 clones, 89% found once. This receptor was obtained from a man in his fifties or sixties with active COVID-19. Sequenced: peripheral blood. The chain uses TRBV28 and TRBJ2-7, with 8 bases fitting TRBD2. CDR3 region: CASSLTGGYEQYF. CDR3 coding DNA: TGTGCCAGCAGTTTAACGGGAGGGTACGAGCAGTACTTC.